This T cell receptor (beta chain) derives from a study of blood T cell repertoires in COVID-19. Authors' methods: Cell counts per sample came from amplifying reference gene primers. Some clones are missing from TCRdb's copy, which holds only in-frame ones; the method was immunoSEQ multiplex PCR. V, J and clone size were drawn from that table, and D and trimming were deduced from the DNA. The sample includes tens of thousands of clones, about 79% seen only once; the top ten take around 4.1%. Trimming took off 1 base at V and 4 bases at J, with 11 bases between the two ends. The CDR3 extends over 15 amino acids. CDR1 and CDR2 from the germline V gene are SGHTA and FQGNSA.

The chain is built from TRBV7-2 and TRBJ1-5; D is uncertain. Sequenced input: peripheral blood. The sequence was obtained from a woman aged 55 to 70 with acute or convalescent COVID-19. CDR3 in amino acids: CASSLGTVRNQPQHF. The CDR3 bases are TGTGCCAGCAGCTTAGGCACAGTTAGGAATCAGCCCCAGCATTTT.